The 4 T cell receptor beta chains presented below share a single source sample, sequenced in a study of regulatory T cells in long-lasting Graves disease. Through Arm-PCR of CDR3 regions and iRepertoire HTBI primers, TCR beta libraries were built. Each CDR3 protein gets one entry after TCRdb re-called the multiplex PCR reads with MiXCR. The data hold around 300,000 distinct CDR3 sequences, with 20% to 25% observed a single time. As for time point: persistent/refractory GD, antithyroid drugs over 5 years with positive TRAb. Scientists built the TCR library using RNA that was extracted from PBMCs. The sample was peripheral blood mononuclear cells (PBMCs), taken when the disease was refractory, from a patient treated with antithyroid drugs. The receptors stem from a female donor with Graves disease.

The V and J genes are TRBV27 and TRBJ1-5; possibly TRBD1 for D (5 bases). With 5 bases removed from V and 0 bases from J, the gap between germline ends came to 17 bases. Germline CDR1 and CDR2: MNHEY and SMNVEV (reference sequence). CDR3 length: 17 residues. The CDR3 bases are TGTGCCAGCAGTCCCCTCGGGGCGAGAATTAGCAATCAGCCCCAGCATTTT. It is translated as CASSPLGARISNQPQHF.

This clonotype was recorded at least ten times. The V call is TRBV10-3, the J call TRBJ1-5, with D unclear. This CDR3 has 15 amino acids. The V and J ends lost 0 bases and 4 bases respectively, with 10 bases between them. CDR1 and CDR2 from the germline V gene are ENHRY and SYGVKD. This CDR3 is CAISESPSGNQPQHF. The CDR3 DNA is TGTGCCATCAGTGAGTCGCCGTCAGGAAATCAGCCCCAGCATTTT.

CDR3 region: CASSLPFSGNTIYF. CDR3 DNA sequence: TGTGCCAGCAGTTTACCATTCTCTGGAAACACCATATATTTT. The chain combines TRBV7-9 with TRBJ1-3; D uncertain. Looked up from germline, CDR1 is SEHNR and CDR2 is FQNEAQ (reference sequence). The CDR3 runs 14 residues. Trimming cost V 6 bases and J 0 bases, with 9 bases left between them.

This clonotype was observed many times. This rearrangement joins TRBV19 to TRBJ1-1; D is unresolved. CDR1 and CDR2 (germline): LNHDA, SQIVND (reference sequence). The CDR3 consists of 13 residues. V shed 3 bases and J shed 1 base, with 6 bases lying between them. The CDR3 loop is CASSITGNTEAFF. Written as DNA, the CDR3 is TGTGCCAGTAGTATTACGGGGAACACTGAAGCTTTCTTT.